A single sample gave rise to the 2 T cell receptor beta chains below, sequenced in a study of cytomegalovirus exposure and HLA in healthy donors. Profiling relied on immunoSEQ multiplex PCR, and the TCRdb table lists in-frame clones only, not all of them. The table shows under 150,000 clones, with less than 90% occurring only once. The specimen sequenced was PBMCs. The receptors were sampled from a man aged 18 to 29 in good health and CMV-seronegative.

This chain connects TRBV19 to TRBJ1-5, with D possibly matching TRBD1 (5 bases). The CDR3 spans 15 residues. With 8 bases removed from V and 7 bases from J, the gap between germline ends came to 21 bases. Germline V gene lookup returns CDR1 LNHDA and CDR2 SQIVND (reference sequence). In DNA, the CDR3 is TGTGCCAGTCGGGCGGTGGGTTGGGGGGACCAGCCCCAGCATTTT. This encodes CASRAVGWGDQPQHF.

CDR3 in amino acids: CASTYSTGGLETQYF. Here the CDR3 DNA reads TGTGCCAGCACCTACTCGACAGGGGGTTTGGAGACCCAGTACTTC. This chain joins TRBV7-2 and TRBJ2-5, with 9 bases matching TRBD1. V was clipped by 7 bases and J by 5 bases; unmatched bases: 11. This CDR3 is 15 amino acids long. Germline loops: CDR1 SGHTA, CDR2 FQGNSA.